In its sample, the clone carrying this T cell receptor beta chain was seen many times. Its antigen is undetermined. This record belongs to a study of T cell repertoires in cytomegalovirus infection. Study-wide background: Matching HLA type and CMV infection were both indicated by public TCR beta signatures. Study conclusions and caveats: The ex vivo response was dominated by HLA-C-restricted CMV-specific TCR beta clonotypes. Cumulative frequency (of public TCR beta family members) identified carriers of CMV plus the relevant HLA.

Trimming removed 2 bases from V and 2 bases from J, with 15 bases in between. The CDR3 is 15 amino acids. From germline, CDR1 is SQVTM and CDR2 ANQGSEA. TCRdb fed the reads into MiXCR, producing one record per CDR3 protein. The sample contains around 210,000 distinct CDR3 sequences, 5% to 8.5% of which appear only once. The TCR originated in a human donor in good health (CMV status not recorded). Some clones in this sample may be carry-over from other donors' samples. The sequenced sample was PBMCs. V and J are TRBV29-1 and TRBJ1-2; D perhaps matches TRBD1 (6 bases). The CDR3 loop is CSVEKFGGGNYGYTF. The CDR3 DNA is TGCAGCGTTGAAAAGTTCGGGGGCGGGAACTATGGCTACACCTTC.